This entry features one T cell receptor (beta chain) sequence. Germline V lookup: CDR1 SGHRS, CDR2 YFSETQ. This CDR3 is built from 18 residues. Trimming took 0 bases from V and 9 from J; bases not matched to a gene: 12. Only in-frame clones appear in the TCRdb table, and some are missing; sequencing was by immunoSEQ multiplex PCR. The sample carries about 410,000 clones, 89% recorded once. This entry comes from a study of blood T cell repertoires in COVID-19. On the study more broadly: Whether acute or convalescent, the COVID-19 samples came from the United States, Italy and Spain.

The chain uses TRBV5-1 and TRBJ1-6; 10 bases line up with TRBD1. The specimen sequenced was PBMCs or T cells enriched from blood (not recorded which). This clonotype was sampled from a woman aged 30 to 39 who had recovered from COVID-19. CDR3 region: CASSLGPGQGTIGSPLHF. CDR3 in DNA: TGCGCCAGCAGCTTGGGACCGGGACAGGGGACTATCGGTTCACCCCTCCACTTT.